This TCR beta chain was recorded in a study of cytomegalovirus exposure and HLA in healthy donors. A note on this clone: Its antigen remains unknown.

Study-level findings and limits: In the analysis, some V segments, TRBV6-2 and TRBV6-3 included, were excluded as indistinguishable. In a later analysis, specific HLA alleles were associated with about 18,000 TCR beta sequences at a 0.05 false discovery rate.

Germline V gives CDR1 SGHDT, CDR2 YYEEEE. CDR3 size: 18 residues. Trimming at V came to 1 base and at J to 3 bases, leaving 8 bases not matched to a gene. With 60 Vbeta and 13 Jbeta primers, the PCR was carried out. The method was immunoSEQ multiplex PCR; TCRdb's version includes in-frame clones alone and lacks a portion of them. The repertoire holds tens of thousands of clones, with around 76% as singletons. The V gene is TRBV5-6, the J gene TRBJ2-4, with 12 nucleotides matching TRBD2. This receptor was obtained from a male donor in good health and CMV-seropositive. The sequencing sample was made of PBMCs. This CDR3 reads CASSLLRTSGMGKNIQYF. CDR3 bases: TGTGCCAGCAGCTTGTTACGGACTAGCGGGATGGGCAAAAACATTCAGTACTTC. Full variable domain (rest looked up from reference TRBV5-6 and TRBJ2-4): DAGVTQSPTHLIKTRGQQVTLRCSPKSGHDTVSWYQQALGQGPQFIFQYYEEEERQRGNFPDRFSGHQFPNYSSELNVNALLLGDSALYLCASSLLRTSGMGKNIQYFGAGTRLSVL.